This T cell receptor (beta chain) comes out of a study of blood T cell repertoires in COVID-19. Study-wide background: The cDNA or gDNA used as material had been derived from T cells, B-cell-depleted T cells, or PBMCs.

Measured with immunoSEQ multiplex PCR; TCRdb has only the in-frame clones, and not every one. This table holds 120,000 to 150,000 clones, 75% to 90% found once. Germline V gene sequence: CDR1 MGHRA, CDR2 YSYEKL. The CDR3 spans 15 residues. The J segment lost 4 bases and the V segment lost 1 base, leaving 4 bases of the junction unmatched. The origin of this receptor is an older woman with COVID-19, enrolled during active disease. The chain has TRBV4-1 and TRBJ2-7; 10 bases agree with TRBD2. The sample consisted of peripheral blood. Here the CDR3 DNA reads TGCGCCAGCAGCCAAGTTCCTAGCGGGGGTTACGAGCAGTACTTC. Its protein is CASSQVPSGGYEQYF.